This T cell receptor (beta chain) was captured by sequencing in a study of T cells after yellow fever vaccination (dated by TCRdb to between 2018 and 2021). At the level of the whole study: The SMART-Seq v4 Ultra Low Input RNA kit was used to prepare libraries from fractions with low cell numbers. Bulk TCR alpha and beta repertoires were sequenced longitudinally to track T-cell clones before and after primary and booster YFV17D yellow fever vaccination. The cohort comprised two healthy male donors, one aged 18 to 29 and one aged 30 to 40 years. Bulk PBMC replicates and cell subsets were isolated from blood drawn at multiple timepoints before and after both primary and secondary immunization. Findings and caveats that apply to the study as a whole: A small share of clonotypes was detected in both CD4 and CD8 compartments, with the overlap likely arising from convergent recombination. Computational filtering was needed because FACS-sorted repertoires could contain abundant contaminating clonotypes from the bulk population. Compared with the primary T-cell response, the secondary T-cell response was weaker but faster, peaking on day 5 rather than day 15. Most clones expanded after primary vaccination were re-detected after the booster (about 95% of CD4 and 88% of CD8), suggesting broad memory maintenance. Because only a couple of donors were included in the study, the extent to which the findings can be generalized is limited.

TCR cDNA was synthesized by 5'RACE template switching, which introduced a universal primer site and unique molecular identifiers. Priming for cDNA synthesis came from both the TCR alpha and TCR beta constant segments. Library amplification used two PCR steps, and the second PCR step added sample barcodes and sequencing adapters. Sequencing of libraries was performed on Illumina HiSeq 2500 (2x100 bp) or NovaSeq (2x150 bp). In the source study's methods: MIGEC was used to demultiplex reads and collapse the reads into UMI consensus sequences, and MiXCR was used for V(D)J alignment. Vaccine-responding clonotypes were identified with edgeR using replicate PBMC samples, with FDR below 0.01 and a log2 fold change above 5 up to day 15 being required. Each bulk clonotype received a CD4 or CD8 identity based on whether the sequenced CD4 or CD8 repertoire contained that clonotype at higher abundance. The public reads were reanalyzed by TCRdb: fastp trimming at Q25, MiXCR alignment, in-frame beta chains only. Each entry merges the rows of one CDR3 protein and shows their most common DNA and genes. The V and J calls follow TCRdb's processing rather than the paper's. The sample table records roughly 250,000 distinct CDR3 sequences; over 10% of these occur just once. The ten biggest clones cover 0.4% to 0.55% of the sample.

A distance of 7 bases separates the germline ends of V and J, which lose 3 bases and 7 bases respectively. The CDR3 has 12 amino acids, counting the end cysteine and phenylalanine. Of all the DNA, just the CDR3 is kept, 36 bases in frame from base 1. The treatment or condition label on this specimen signifies: live attenuated yellow fever vaccine strain. A standard Ficoll-Paque protocol was used to isolate PBMCs from peripheral blood. CD4 and CD8 T-cell fractions were isolated with Dynabeads CD4 and CD8 positive selection kits. RNA was extracted with TriZol from bulk PBMCs, CD4 and CD8 fractions, and dextramer-positive and dextramer-negative fractions. This clonotype was counted once. The antigen it recognizes is unknown. Base qualities are not at hand, and no much larger clone is one base apart.

The source was CD4+ T cells sorted from PBMCs, collected 45 days after the yellow fever booster vaccination. Recombination connected TRBV12-3 or TRBV12-4 to TRBJ2-1, with the D gene uncertain. The sequence came from a man aged 25 to 45 who received the YFV17D yellow fever vaccine. This receptor has the CDR3 CASSFPPNEQFF. The DNA sequence is TGTGCCAGCAGTTTTCCCCCGAATGAGCAGTTCTTC.